This TCR beta chain was profiled in a study of blood T cell repertoires in COVID-19. V shed 1 base and J shed 1 base, with 5 bases lying between them. CDR1 and CDR2 (germline): SEHNR, FQNEAQ (reference sequence). There are 15 residues in the CDR3. Generated by immunoSEQ multiplex PCR, the TCRdb table keeps only in-frame clones and is missing some. The sample gives tens of thousands of clones, approximately 86% of which show up once; roughly 4.5% is in the top ten. The origin of this receptor is a man older than 75 with active COVID-19. The sample comprised peripheral blood. The genes are TRBV7-9 and TRBJ2-6; D not resolved. CDR3 in amino acids: CASSLVYSGANVLTF. The CDR3 nucleotides read TGTGCCAGCAGCTTAGTCTATTCTGGGGCCAACGTCCTGACTTTC.